The 27 T cell receptor beta chains given below trace back to one sample, sequenced in a study of cytomegalovirus exposure and HLA in healthy donors. PCR was performed using 60 Vbeta and 13 Jbeta primers. Assay: immunoSEQ multiplex PCR; the TCRdb copy retains only in-frame clones and omits some. This repertoire shows about 130,000 clones, approximately 75% found once; its top ten account for 2.5% to 3.5%. The sequenced material came from PBMCs. The receptors here all came from a woman in her 50s in good health and CMV-seronegative.

The chain is built from TRBV5-1 and TRBJ2-3; TRBD2 matches 7 bases. The CDR3 spans 15 residues. After removal of 2 bases from V and 4 bases from J, the junction contained 7 bases not matched to a gene. The germline V gene encodes CDR1 SGHRS and CDR2 YFSETQ. The CDR3 spells CASSLKAGAPDTQYF. In DNA, the CDR3 is TGCGCCAGCAGCTTAAAGGCGGGAGCTCCAGATACGCAGTATTTT.

The chain links TRBV6-1 to TRBJ2-3; 7 nucleotides match TRBD1. The CDR3 has 17 amino acids. Germline V gene lookup returns CDR1 MNHNS and CDR2 SASEGT. The V segment lost 0 bases and the J segment 8 bases; nucleotides outside the gene matches: 14. CDR3 coding DNA: TGTGCCAGCAGTGAAGCTGTAGGGGGCGCTAATTTGGGTACGCAGTATTTT. It translates to CASSEAVGGANLGTQYF.

The chain combines TRBV29-1 with TRBJ2-3, with 8 bases matching TRBD1. The germline CDR1 and CDR2 sequences are SQVTM and ANQGSEA. Unmatched junction bases numbered 9, after V lost 4 bases and J lost 3 bases. CDR3 length: 15 amino acids. CDR3 in amino acids: CSVASRTGFTDTQYF. CDR3 coding DNA: TGCAGCGTTGCCTCCAGGACAGGGTTTACAGATACGCAGTATTTT.

J is TRBJ2-1 and V is TRBV7-9, with a possible D match to TRBD2 (5 bases). CDR3 length: 15 amino acids. In germline, CDR1 is SEHNR, CDR2 FQNEAQ (reference sequence). Trimming shortened V by 5 bases and J by 3 bases, and 14 bases separated the two germline ends. This chain's CDR3 is CASSGGRRNYNEQFF. As DNA, the CDR3 is TGTGCCAGCAGCGGAGGTAGGAGAAACTACAATGAGCAGTTCTTC.

V gene TRBV7-6 combines with J gene TRBJ2-6, with 10 positions matching TRBD1. The CDR3 length is 20 residues. With 1 base clipped from V and 3 bases from J, the junction kept 12 bases outside the gene matches. Germline CDR1 and CDR2: SGHVS and FNYEAQ. The CDR3 bases are TGTGCCAGCAGCTTAGTGGACAGGGGGGTGCCTAGTAGTGGGGCCAACGTCCTGACTTTC. Amino acid sequence: CASSLVDRGVPSSGANVLTF.

The rearrangement joins TRBV30 to TRBJ2-5, with 9 bases aligning to TRBD2. Germline V CDR1 and CDR2: GTSNPN, SVGIG (reference sequence). The CDR3 covers 15 residues. After removal of 1 base from V and 5 bases from J, the junction contained 8 bases not matched to a gene. Written as DNA, the CDR3 is TGTGCCTGGAGTGCAGGAGCGGGAGGTTGGGAGACCCAGTACTTC. This translates into CAWSAGAGGWETQYF. Full variable domain (remainder filled in from reference TRBV30 and TRBJ2-5): SQTIHQWPATLVQPVGSPLSLECTVEGTSNPNLYWYRQAAGRGLQLLFYSVGIGQISSEVPQNLSASRPQDRQFILSSKKLLLSDSGFYLCAWSAGAGGWETQYFGPGTRLLVL.

The V call is TRBV7-2, the J call TRBJ2-5; 12 bases are shared with TRBD1. CDR3 size: 16 residues. V lost 1 base, J lost 5 bases, and 5 bases stayed unmatched. Germline CDR1 is SGHTA and CDR2 is FQGNSA. The CDR3 sequence is CASSLEGTGGWETQYF. DNA of the CDR3: TGTGCCAGCAGCTTAGAGGGGACAGGGGGCTGGGAGACCCAGTACTTC.

The chain carries TRBV7-2 and TRBJ1-1, with D possibly TRBD1 on 6 matching bases. Germline CDR1 reads SGHTA; CDR2 reads FQGNSA. The CDR3 covers 15 residues. Trimming shortened V by 3 bases and J by 1 base, and 12 bases separated the two germline ends. The CDR3 bases are TGTGCCAGCAGCTTTGTACAGGGCGGGAACACTGAAGCTTTCTTT. Translation: CASSFVQGGNTEAFF.

V is TRBV9 and J is TRBJ1-3, with 7 nucleotides matching TRBD1. This CDR3 region has 17 residues. V gave up 1 base and J gave up 5 bases; unmatched junction bases: 12. Germline V gives CDR1 SGDLS, CDR2 YYNGEE. The CDR3 coding sequence is TGTGCCAGCAGCGTAACGGGACAGACCAGTCCCCGAAACACCATATATTTT. It codes for CASSVTGQTSPRNTIYF.

This rearrangement joins TRBV7-2 to TRBJ2-1; TRBD2 agrees at 10 bases. This CDR3 contains 15 residues. Germline V gives CDR1 SGHTA, CDR2 FQGNSA. V dropped 6 bases and J dropped 16; count of bases not matched to a gene: 18. The CDR3 nucleotides read TGTGCCAGCAGTCGTACTAGCGGGACCTACAGGACCCGTTTCTTC. Translating it yields CASSRTSGTYRTRFF.

The genes are TRBV6-6 and TRBJ2-5; D may be TRBD2 (5 bases). From germline, CDR1 is MNHNY and CDR2 SVGAGI (reference sequence). The CDR3 spans 14 residues. The V and J ends lost 6 bases and 4 bases respectively, with 15 bases between them. In DNA, the CDR3 is TGTGCCAGCAGACAGAACGGACGGGGAGAGACCCAGTACTTC. Its translation: CASRQNGRGETQYF.

The chain uses TRBV4-1 and TRBJ2-2; 8 nucleotides agree with TRBD1. The CDR3 length is 17 residues. J lost 7 bases, V lost 0 bases, and 10 bases had no gene match. Germline V gene lookup returns CDR1 MGHRA and CDR2 YSYEKL. This CDR3 is CASSQDSGQGAIGELFF. CDR3 in DNA: TGCGCCAGCAGCCAAGATTCTGGGCAGGGGGCTATCGGGGAGCTGTTTTTT.

This chain links TRBV27 with TRBJ1-1; D is uncertain. The CDR3 loop spans 14 amino acids. Germline-derived CDR1 and CDR2 are MNHEY and SMNVEV (reference sequence). Trimming removed 3 bases from V and 3 bases from J, with 11 bases in between. The chain's CDR3 is CASSFVGGYTEAFF. For the CDR3, the DNA is TGTGCCAGCAGTTTTGTGGGCGGGTACACTGAAGCTTTCTTT.

The chain uses TRBV25-1 and TRBJ2-6, with D possibly matching TRBD2 (5 bases). This CDR3 comprises 16 residues. Germline V gives CDR1 MGHDK, CDR2 SYGVNS. V dropped 7 bases and J dropped 1 base, with 14 bases sitting between them. The CDR3 DNA reads TGTGCCAGCACTGCCGTTACTAGGTCTGGGGCCAACGTCCTGACTTTC. This translates into CASTAVTRSGANVLTF.

This rearrangement joins TRBV30 to TRBJ1-5; D is possibly TRBD1 (6 bases). Between the trimmed V and J ends, which lost 6 bases and 1 base, there was a span of 10 bases. In germline, CDR1 is GTSNPN, CDR2 SVGIG (reference sequence). This CDR3 spans 13 amino acids. The DNA for the CDR3 is TGTGCCTGTGACACAGGGAGCAATCAGCCCCAGCATTTT. Protein: CACDTGSNQPQHF.

This chain links TRBV7-2 with TRBJ1-1; perhaps TRBD1 as D (6 bases). The germline V gene has CDR1 SGHTA and CDR2 FQGNSA. The CDR3 is 14 residues long. V was clipped by 6 bases and J by 5 bases, with 16 bases between them. The CDR3 DNA is TGTGCCAGCAGTTACGATACAGGGAAGACTGAAGCTTTCTTT. It specifies CASSYDTGKTEAFF. Complete variable domain (other parts from reference TRBV7-2 and TRBJ1-1): GAGVSQSPSNKVTEKGKDVELRCDPISGHTALYWYRQSLGQGLEFLIYFQGNSAPDKSGLPSDRFSAERTGGSVSTLTIQRTQQEDSAVYLCASSYDTGKTEAFFGQGTRLTVV.

The genes are TRBV5-4 and TRBJ2-3, with a tentative D call TRBD1 (5 bases). Germline CDR1 SGHNT, CDR2 YYREEE (reference sequence). V was cut by 9 bases and J by 4 bases, with 12 bases left in between. The CDR3 is 12 residues long. The CDR3 nucleotides are TGTGCCATACACCTCAGGGCAGATACGCAGTATTTT. It translates to CAIHLRADTQYF.

This clone occurred a few times. The chain recombines TRBV27 with TRBJ2-1, with 9 bases identical to TRBD2. The J segment lost 4 bases and the V segment lost 11 bases, leaving 30 bases of the junction unmatched. The CDR3 has 21 residues. The V gene's germline CDR1 is MNHEY and CDR2 SMNVEV (reference sequence). The CDR3 loop is CAGVRGACTGSSGRGYNEQFF. CDR3 DNA sequence: TGTGCCGGCGTAAGGGGGGCCTGCACAGGGAGTAGCGGGAGAGGATACAATGAGCAGTTCTTC.

This chain uses TRBV19 with TRBJ2-7; D is perhaps TRBD2 (6 bases). The length of the CDR3 is 14 residues. CDR1 and CDR2 (germline): LNHDA, SQIVND (reference sequence). Trimming cost V 4 bases and J 4 bases, with 14 bases left between them. The CDR3 sequence is CASSTRDGGYEQYF. In DNA form, the CDR3 reads TGTGCCAGTAGTACTCGGGACGGGGGATACGAGCAGTACTTC.

This clone was observed once. This chain uses TRBV11-2 with TRBJ1-2; TRBD1 agrees at 9 bases. CDR1 SGHAT and CDR2 FQNNGV come from the germline V gene. J lost 2 bases, V lost 5 bases, and 18 bases had no gene match. The CDR3 length is 19 residues. As DNA, the CDR3 is TGTGCCAGCAGCCGACTCGGACTGTCGGGGACAGGGTCGAACTATGGCTACACCTTC. It translates to CASSRLGLSGTGSNYGYTF.

The rearrangement links TRBV7-6 to TRBJ1-2; 8 bases agree with TRBD1. This CDR3 is built from 15 residues. Germline lookup yields CDR1 SGHVS and CDR2 FNYEAQ. V dropped 1 base and J dropped 6; count of bases not matched to a gene: 7. The CDR3, as DNA: TGTGCCAGCAGCTTAGTGCAGGGACAGGTAGATGGCTACACCTTC. Translating it yields CASSLVQGQVDGYTF. Full variable domain (remainder filled in from reference TRBV7-6 and TRBJ1-2): GAGVSQSPRYKVTKRGQDVALRCDPISGHVSLYWYRQALGQGPEFLTYFNYEAQQDKSGLPNDRFSAERPEGSISTLTIQRTEQRDSAMYRCASSLVQGQVDGYTFGSGTRLTVV.

The chain combines TRBV7-3 with TRBJ2-7, with D maybe TRBD2 (5 bases). The CDR3 consists of 15 residues. The ends were cut back, 2 bases at V and 3 bases at J, with 14 bases in the middle. Germline V gives CDR1 SGHTA, CDR2 FQGTGA. The CDR3 loop reads CASSLSSLANYEQYF. In DNA, the CDR3 is TGTGCCAGCAGCTTATCTAGCTTAGCGAACTACGAGCAGTACTTC.

There are a few counts of this clone. The rearrangement links TRBV28 to TRBJ1-5, with D perhaps TRBD1 (6 bases). Trimming removed 7 bases from V and 3 bases from J, with 16 bases in between. Germline V gene data show CDR1 as MDHEN and CDR2 as SYDVKM. This CDR3 is 15 amino acids long. The DNA for the CDR3 is TGTGCCAGCACCGCGGGGGGGGCGGTCAATCAGCCCCAGCATTTT. This sequence encodes CASTAGGAVNQPQHF.

This sequence joins TRBV7-6 and TRBJ2-1; TRBD2 agrees at 13 bases. Losses at the gene ends were 4 bases for V and 1 base for J; bases not matched to a gene: 10. This CDR3 is built from 19 residues. Germline V lookup: CDR1 SGHVS, CDR2 FNYEAQ. CDR3 in DNA: TGTGCCAGCAGCTCGGGACTAGCGGGACTGGGGGAATCCTACAATGAGCAGTTCTTC. Translated, it gives CASSSGLAGLGESYNEQFF. Full variable domain (remainder filled in from reference TRBV7-6 and TRBJ2-1): GAGVSQSPRYKVTKRGQDVALRCDPISGHVSLYWYRQALGQGPEFLTYFNYEAQQDKSGLPNDRFSAERPEGSISTLTIQRTEQRDSAMYRCASSSGLAGLGESYNEQFFGPGTRLTVL.

The chain combines TRBV28 with TRBJ1-5; 11 bases fit TRBD1. V was clipped by 3 bases and J by 5 bases; unmatched bases: 3. There are 15 residues in the CDR3. Looked up from germline, CDR1 is MDHEN and CDR2 is SYDVKM. The CDR3 protein is CASSFGQGADQPQHF. Here the CDR3 DNA reads TGTGCCAGCAGTTTCGGACAGGGGGCTGATCAGCCCCAGCATTTT.

CDR3 region: CASSRGTVGQNIQYF. CDR3 in DNA: TGTGCCAGCAGCCGGGGGACAGTCGGGCAAAACATTCAGTACTTC. The V gene is TRBV11-3, the J gene TRBJ2-4, with a possible D match to TRBD1 (7 bases). CDR1 is SGHNT, CDR2 YENEEA, per germline. With 5 bases removed from V and 5 bases from J, the gap between germline ends came to 16 bases. The CDR3 is made up of 15 amino acids.

This chain connects TRBV15 to TRBJ2-6, with D unclear. V lost 1 base to trimming and J lost 2 bases, with 9 bases between them. This CDR3 contains 16 residues. CDR1 and CDR2 (germline): LNHNV, YYDKDF (reference sequence). This CDR3 is CATSRVVGTGANVLTF. Here the CDR3 DNA reads TGTGCCACCAGCAGAGTGGTGGGCACTGGGGCCAACGTCCTGACTTTC.